These 21 T cell receptor beta chains originate from one sample sequenced in a study of response to subunit inactivated influenza vaccine (dated by TCRdb to the late 2010s). The library was generated by RT-PCR. The sequencer listed for this sample is Illumina HiSeq 2500. TCRdb applied fastp at Q25 and MiXCR to the public reads, then kept only in-frame beta chains. Rows merge per CDR3 protein into single entries with the most common DNA and genes. This sample gives 550,000 to 800,000 distinct CDR3 sequences in total; roughly 14% of them show up just once. The ten largest clones add up to around a tenth of the sample. The sequenced sample was PBMCs from blood, obtained roughly 12 days after vaccination. These receptors were taken from a man between 50 and 59 years old who received an inactivated influenza vaccine. Donor details come from another sample of the same person, matched by shared clones.

J is TRBJ1-1 and V is TRBV9; possibly TRBD1 for D (6 bases). Per the germline V gene, CDR1 is SGDLS and CDR2 is YYNGEE. With 3 bases removed from V and 1 base from J, the gap between germline ends came to 13 bases. This CDR3 is 15 amino acids long. As DNA, the CDR3 is TGTGCCAGCAGCGGCGGACAGATCAGGAACACTGAAGCTTTCTTT. Translated: CASSGGQIRNTEAFF.

This clonotype was detected a few times. The V and J genes are TRBV7-6 and TRBJ2-5; D is unclear. The CDR3 is 15 amino acids. Germline loops: CDR1 SGHVS, CDR2 FNYEAQ. V lost 5 bases, J lost 3 bases, and 16 bases lay in between. The CDR3: CASSPESNFEETQYF. The CDR3 coding sequence is TGTGCCAGCAGCCCGGAGAGTAACTTTGAAGAGACCCAGTACTTC.

The chain has TRBV29-1 and TRBJ2-7; the D gene is possibly TRBD1 (6 bases). Germline CDR1 SQVTM, CDR2 ANQGSEA. The CDR3 extends over 11 amino acids. The V gene lost 7 bases and the J gene lost 3 bases, with 10 bases spanning the gap. Here the CDR3 reads CSGTENYEQYF. The CDR3 DNA is TGCAGCGGGACAGAAAACTACGAGCAGTACTTC.

The CDR3 coding sequence is TGTGCCAGCAGCTTACTGGTGTTGGCCCAAGGTGGGCAGTTCTTC. It is translated as CASSLLVLAQGGQFF. J is TRBJ2-1 and V is TRBV7-8; D gene unclear. Per the germline V gene, CDR1 is SGHVS and CDR2 is FQNEAQ. With 2 bases removed from V and 12 bases from J, the gap between germline ends came to 20 bases. The CDR3 runs 15 residues.

This chain connects TRBV7-4 to TRBJ2-7; D could derive from TRBD1 or TRBD2 (6 bases each). Trimming pared 8 bases from V and 7 bases from J, leaving 18 bases between. The CDR3 loop spans 13 amino acids. Germline assignment: CDR1 SGHVT and CDR2 SQSDAQ. CDR3 region: CASGGGTLLEQYF. Written as DNA, the CDR3 is TGTGCCAGCGGAGGGGGGACCCTCCTGGAGCAGTACTTC.

This clonotype has ten or more counts. The chain recombines TRBV18 with TRBJ2-2; D not certain. Germline V gene data show CDR1 as KGHSH and CDR2 as LQKENI. V was trimmed by 2 bases and J by 3 bases, leaving 13 bases between them. The CDR3 length is 16 residues. The chain's CDR3 is CASSPMGALHTGELFF. For the CDR3, the DNA is TGTGCCAGCTCACCAATGGGCGCATTACACACCGGGGAGCTGTTTTTT. Together with reference TRBV18 and TRBJ2-2, the CDR3 gives the full variable domain: NAGVMQNPRHLVRRRGQEARLRCSPMKGHSHVYWYRQLPEEGLKFMVYLQKENIIDESGMPKERFSAEFPKEGPSILRIQQVVRGDSAAYFCASSPMGALHTGELFFGEGSRLTVL.

The chain recombines TRBV5-6 with TRBJ2-5; no clear D. This CDR3 has 14 residues. The V gene's germline CDR1 is SGHDT and CDR2 YYEEEE. Trimming pared 1 base from V and 4 bases from J, leaving 11 bases between. CDR3 amino acids: CASSLYQNRETQYF. The CDR3 DNA sequence: TGTGCCAGCAGCTTGTACCAAAATCGAGAGACCCAGTACTTC.

This clonotype has more than one count but fewer than ten. The chain is built from TRBV7-9 and TRBJ2-6, with unresolved D. The CDR3 runs 14 residues. Germline V CDR1 and CDR2: SEHNR, FQNEAQ (reference sequence). The V end lost 2 bases, the J end lost 11 bases, and 13 bases lay between the germline ends. The CDR3 DNA is TGTGCCAGCAGCTTATTCCACCCAAGCGACGTCCTGACTTTC. Translated, it gives CASSLFHPSDVLTF. Drawing the rest from reference TRBV7-9 and TRBJ2-6, the complete variable domain is DTGVSQNPRHKITKRGQNVTFRCDPISEHNRLYWYRQTLGQGPEFLTYFQNEAQLEKSRLLSDRFSAERPKGSFSTLEIQRTEQGDSAMYLCASSLFHPSDVLTFGAGSRLTVL.

The V and J genes are TRBV29-1 and TRBJ2-1; TRBD1 matches 12 bases. The junction had 9 bases not matched to a gene; V was cut back by 6 bases and J by 12 bases. The CDR3 totals 13 residues. Germline V gene data show CDR1 as SQVTM and CDR2 as ANQGSEA. This chain's CDR3 is CSVLGQGASRQFF. CDR3 coding DNA: TGCAGCGTCCTGGGACAGGGGGCCTCAAGGCAGTTCTTC.

The chain combines TRBV20-1 with TRBJ1-1, with 8 bases aligning to TRBD1. The ends lost 6 bases at V and 10 bases at J; junction bases unmatched: 10. CDR1 and CDR2 (germline): DFQATT, SNEGSKA (reference sequence). The CDR3 contains 12 residues. The CDR3: CSAEGQGLGAFF. CDR3 coding DNA: TGCAGTGCCGAAGGACAGGGTCTAGGAGCTTTCTTT.

The chain links TRBV3-1 to TRBJ1-4; no firm D call. V was cut by 3 bases and J by 7 bases, with 6 bases left in between. Germline loops: CDR1 LGHDT, CDR2 YNNKEL (reference sequence). The CDR3 length is 12 residues. The CDR3 bases are TGTGCCAGCAGCCAGGTTTCTGAAAAACTGTTTTTT. Its translation: CASSQVSEKLFF.

The rearrangement uses TRBV7-2 and TRBJ1-4; tentatively, D is TRBD1 (5 bases). Per the germline V gene, CDR1 is SGHTA and CDR2 is FQGNSA. The CDR3 is 16 residues long. The V gene lost 5 bases and the J gene lost 3 bases, with 16 bases spanning the gap. The CDR3 is CASSLAEGIANEKLFF. As DNA, the CDR3 is TGTGCCAGCAGCCTCGCAGAGGGGATCGCTAATGAAAAACTGTTTTTT.

Note on this clonotype: The CDR3 end shows no conserved phenylalanine or tryptophan, and so a read error is likely. The chain joins TRBV6-1 to TRBJ2-3; no reliable D call. Deletions cut 7 bases from V and 2 bases from J, with 13 bases between. From germline, CDR1 is MNHNS and CDR2 SASEGT. The CDR3 has 14 residues. The CDR3 reads CASTPEPYTDTQYL. The CDR3 DNA reads as TGTGCCAGCACCCCGGAACCCTACACAGATACGCAGTATTTG.

This clonotype came up a few times. The gene calls are TRBV5-1 and TRBJ1-4; D call uncertain. CDR1 and CDR2 from the germline V gene are SGHRS and YFSETQ. The CDR3 covers 14 residues. V was cut by 4 bases and J by 7 bases, with 14 bases left in between. CDR3 DNA sequence: TGCGCCAGCAGCCCGGGCACAAGCGGTGAAAAACTGTTTTTT. It translates to CASSPGTSGEKLFF.

This clonotype was picked up many times. The chain is built from TRBV20-1 and TRBJ2-7, with 11 bases fitting TRBD1. Germline V gives CDR1 DFQATT, CDR2 SNEGSKA (reference sequence). The V gene end was trimmed by 5 bases and the J gene end by 6 bases; junction bases not matched to a gene: 6. The CDR3 runs to 13 residues. The CDR3, as DNA: TGCAGTGCTGGACAGGGGGCTGTTAGCGAGCAGTACTTC. Its protein product is CSAGQGAVSEQYF.

This clonotype has ten or more counts. This chain links TRBV5-1 with TRBJ2-5; D uncertain. CDR3 size: 13 residues. The V and J ends lost 0 bases and 13 bases respectively, with 16 bases between them. Germline V gene lookup returns CDR1 SGHRS and CDR2 YFSETQ. In DNA, the CDR3 is TGCGCCAGCAGCTTGGACAGAGACAACGAGCCGTACTTC. Translation: CASSLDRDNEPYF.

A few counts support this clonotype. This chain links TRBV28 with TRBJ2-1, with D perhaps matching TRBD2 (6 bases). The length of the CDR3 is 15 residues. The V end lost 5 bases, the J end lost 6 bases, and 17 bases lay between the germline ends. Germline assignment: CDR1 MDHEN and CDR2 SYDVKM. CDR3 nucleotides: TGTGCCAGCAGTCGCTGGGGGGTTCCGCCCAATGAGCAGTTCTTC. As protein: CASSRWGVPPNEQFF.

In this sample, this clonotype turned up many times. V usage is TRBV20-1 and J usage is TRBJ2-1; perhaps TRBD2 as D (5 bases). V dropped 6 bases and J dropped 6 bases, with 21 bases sitting between them. CDR3 length: 15 amino acids. From germline, CDR1 is DFQATT and CDR2 SNEGSKA (reference sequence). CDR3 sequence reads: CSALDKWLTLNEQFF. The DNA of the CDR3 is TGCAGTGCACTAGACAAATGGCTTACCCTCAATGAGCAGTTCTTC.

The rearrangement links TRBV15 to TRBJ1-5, with D perhaps TRBD1 (6 bases). CDR1 and CDR2 from the germline V gene are LNHNV and YYDKDF (reference sequence). CDR3 length equals 16 residues. Trimming removed 0 bases from V and 4 bases from J, with 13 bases in between. CDR3 sequence (DNA): TGTGCCACCAGCAGAGAATACCCGAGGGGGAATCAGCCCCAGCATTTT. It specifies CATSREYPRGNQPQHF.

The chain joins TRBV5-1 to TRBJ2-6; possibly TRBD1 or TRBD2 for D (6 bases each). The length of the CDR3 is 20 residues. The V end lost 4 bases, the J end lost 2 bases, and 25 bases lay between the germline ends. Looked up from germline, CDR1 is SGHRS and CDR2 is YFSETQ. CDR3 nucleotides: TGCGCCAGCAGCATCAACCCCCGGGGGCGCCTAGGGGCTGGGGCCAACGTCCTGACTTTC. Protein product: CASSINPRGRLGAGANVLTF.

The sample holds a few counts of this clonotype. This chain uses TRBV14 with TRBJ2-1; 7 bases are a match to TRBD2. Germline loops: CDR1 SGHDN, CDR2 FVKESK. Losses at the gene ends were 7 bases for V and 7 bases for J; bases not matched to a gene: 22. The CDR3 extends over 18 amino acids. The CDR3 spells CASTDKGASAGSWNEQFF. The CDR3 bases are TGTGCCAGCACCGACAAAGGAGCATCAGCGGGGAGTTGGAATGAGCAGTTCTTC.